The present T cell receptor beta chain was sequenced within a study of blood T cell repertoires in COVID-19. CDR3 length: 15 amino acids. Trimming stripped 8 bases from V and 5 bases from J, with 16 bases between. In germline, CDR1 is KGHSH, CDR2 LQKENI. Under the authors' procedure: Estimates of nucleated cell counts were drawn from the amplification of reference gene primers. Profiled with immunoSEQ multiplex PCR; TCRdb holds only in-frame clones, not every one. The D gene and trimming were derived from the DNA, and the V and J assignments and clone size from that table. The profile covers 100,000 or so clones, with roughly 76% appearing a single time and approximately 9% taken by the ten largest.

This clonotype was obtained from a woman aged 70-85 years with acute or convalescent COVID-19. The chain links TRBV18 to TRBJ1-6; perhaps TRBD1 as D (5 bases). The sequenced sample was peripheral blood. Here the CDR3 reads CASKQAGGDNSPLHF. The CDR3 bases are TGTGCCAGCAAACAGGCCGGTGGAGATAATTCACCCCTCCACTTT.